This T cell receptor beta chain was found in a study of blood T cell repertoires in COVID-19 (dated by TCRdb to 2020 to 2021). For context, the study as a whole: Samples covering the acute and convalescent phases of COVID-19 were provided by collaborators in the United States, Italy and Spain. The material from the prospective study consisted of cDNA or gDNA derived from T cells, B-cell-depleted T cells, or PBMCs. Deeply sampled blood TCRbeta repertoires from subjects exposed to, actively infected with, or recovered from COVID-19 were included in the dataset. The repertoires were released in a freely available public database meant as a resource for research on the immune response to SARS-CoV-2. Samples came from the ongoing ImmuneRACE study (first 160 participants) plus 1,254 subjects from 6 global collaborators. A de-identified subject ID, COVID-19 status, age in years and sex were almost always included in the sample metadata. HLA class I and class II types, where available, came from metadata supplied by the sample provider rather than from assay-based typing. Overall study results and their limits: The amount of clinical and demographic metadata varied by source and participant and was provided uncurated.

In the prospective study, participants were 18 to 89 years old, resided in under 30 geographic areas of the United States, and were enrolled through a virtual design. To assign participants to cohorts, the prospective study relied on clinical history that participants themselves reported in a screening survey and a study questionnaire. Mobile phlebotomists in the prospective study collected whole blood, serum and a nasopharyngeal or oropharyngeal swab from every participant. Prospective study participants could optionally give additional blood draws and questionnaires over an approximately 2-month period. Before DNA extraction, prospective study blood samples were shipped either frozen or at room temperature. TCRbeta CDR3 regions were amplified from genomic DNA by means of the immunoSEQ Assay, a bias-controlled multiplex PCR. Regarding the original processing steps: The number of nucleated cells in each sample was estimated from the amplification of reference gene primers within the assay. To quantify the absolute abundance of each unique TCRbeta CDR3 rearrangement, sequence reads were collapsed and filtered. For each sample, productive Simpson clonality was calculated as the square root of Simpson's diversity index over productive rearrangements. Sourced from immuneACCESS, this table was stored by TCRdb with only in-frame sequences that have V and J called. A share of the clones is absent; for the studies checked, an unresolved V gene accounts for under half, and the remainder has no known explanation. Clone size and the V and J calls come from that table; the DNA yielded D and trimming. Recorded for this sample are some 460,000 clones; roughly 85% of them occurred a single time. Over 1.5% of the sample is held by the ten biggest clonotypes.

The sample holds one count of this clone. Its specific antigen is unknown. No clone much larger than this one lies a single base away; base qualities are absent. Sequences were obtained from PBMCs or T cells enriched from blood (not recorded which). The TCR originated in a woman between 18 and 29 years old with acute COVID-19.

CDR3 region: CASSATGVGYNSPLHF. The DNA sequence follows: TGTGCCAGCAGCGCTACAGGGGTTGGATATAATTCACCCCTCCACTTT. Recombination connected TRBV9 to TRBJ1-6; 7 junctional bases match TRBD1. The germline V gene supplies CDR1 SGDLS and CDR2 YYNGEE. The junction shows trimming of 3 bases on V and 4 bases on J, and the gene matches do not reach 7 bases of it. The CDR3 numbers 16 residues from cysteine through phenylalanine. This entry keeps only the CDR3 DNA: 48 bases, framed from base 1.